Shown below are 24 T cell receptor beta chains from a single sample sequenced in a study of shared clonotypes between healthy human individuals. Profiled with immunoSEQ multiplex PCR; TCRdb holds only in-frame clones, not every one. Among 2.3 million or so clones listed, just over 90% were seen once. The specimen was naive CD4+ T cells from PBMCs. Subset: CD45RA+ positively selected. The origin of the receptors is a man aged 18 to 29 in good health. Some clones in this sample may be carry-over from other donors' samples.

The J gene is TRBJ2-3, the V gene TRBV4-1, with D maybe TRBD1 (6 bases). Deletions cut 1 base from V and 0 bases from J, with 8 bases between. Germline V CDR1 and CDR2: MGHRA, YSYEKL. This CDR3 has 15 amino acids. The CDR3 sequence is CASSQVQGSTDTQYF. CDR3 coding DNA: TGCGCCAGCAGCCAAGTCCAGGGGAGCACAGATACGCAGTATTTT.

The CDR3, as DNA: TGCGCCAGCAGCCAAGGGGAGGTGAAATTTAGCACAGATACGCAGTATTTT. This encodes CASSQGEVKFSTDTQYF. This chain uses TRBV4-3 with TRBJ2-3; D might be TRBD2 (6 bases). The CDR3 length is 17 residues. The V end lost 1 base, the J end lost 0 bases, and 14 bases lay between the germline ends. Germline V gives CDR1 LGHNA, CDR2 YSLEER.

The chain combines TRBV11-2 with TRBJ2-3; tentative D call: TRBD2 (6 bases). Germline CDR1 is SGHAT and CDR2 is FQNNGV. CDR3 size: 16 residues. Trimming removed 1 base from V and 3 bases from J, with 14 bases in between. CDR3 residues: CASSLGIGGSTDTQYF. The CDR3 DNA is TGTGCCAGCAGCTTAGGAATCGGAGGGAGTACAGATACGCAGTATTTT.

The chain combines TRBV5-1 with TRBJ2-2; 7 bases are a match to TRBD1. CDR1 is SGHRS, CDR2 YFSETQ, per germline. The CDR3 is 13 amino acids. V was clipped by 4 bases and J by 7 bases; unmatched bases: 4. The CDR3 DNA reads as TGCGCCAGCAGCAACCCAGGGGGCGGGGAGCTGTTTTTT. This encodes CASSNPGGGELFF.

V is TRBV12-5 and J is TRBJ2-5; 12 bases map to TRBD2. Germline CDR1 and CDR2: LGHNT and FRNRAP. With V trimmed by 3 bases and J by 4 bases, 6 bases remained unmatched. This CDR3 has 16 residues. CDR3 in DNA: TGTGCTAGTGGTTTCCGACTAGCGGGAGAACGAGAGACCCAGTACTTC. It yields the protein CASGFRLAGERETQYF. Using reference TRBV12-5 and TRBJ2-5 for the parts outside the CDR3, the full variable domain is DARVTQTPRHKVTEMGQEVTMRCQPILGHNTVFWYRQTMMQGLELLAYFRNRAPLDDSGMPKDRFSAEMPDATLATLKIQPSEPRDSAVYFCASGFRLAGERETQYFGPGTRLLVL.

This sequence joins TRBV28 and TRBJ1-1, with D perhaps TRBD1 (5 bases). The CDR3 sequence is 14 residues long. Looked up from germline, CDR1 is MDHEN and CDR2 is SYDVKM. Trimming took off 8 bases at V and 5 bases at J, with 18 bases between the two ends. The CDR3 is CASGSIRVGTEAFF. Here the CDR3 DNA reads TGTGCCAGCGGTTCCATCAGGGTGGGTACTGAAGCTTTCTTT.

V is TRBV18 and J is TRBJ2-3; D may match TRBD1 or TRBD2 (5 bases each). V lost 0 bases and J lost 2, with 9 bases in between. Germline V gene lookup returns CDR1 KGHSH and CDR2 LQKENI. The CDR3 extends over 15 amino acids. CDR3 in amino acids: CASSPPRGSTDTQYF. In DNA, the CDR3 is TGTGCCAGCTCACCACCGAGGGGCTCCACAGATACGCAGTATTTT. Filled out from reference TRBV18 and TRBJ2-3, the complete variable domain reads NAGVMQNPRHLVRRRGQEARLRCSPMKGHSHVYWYRQLPEEGLKFMVYLQKENIIDESGMPKERFSAEFPKEGPSILRIQQVVRGDSAAYFCASSPPRGSTDTQYFGPGTRLTVL.

This rearrangement joins TRBV5-1 to TRBJ2-1, with 14 bases identical to TRBD2. V lost 4 bases to trimming and J lost 9 bases; unmatched junction nucleotides: 6. Germline V gene sequence: CDR1 SGHRS, CDR2 YFSETQ. The CDR3 consists of 15 residues. CDR3 in amino acids: CASSKGLAGASEQFF. The CDR3 DNA reads TGCGCCAGCAGCAAGGGACTAGCGGGAGCCAGTGAGCAGTTCTTC. The full variable domain, completed using reference TRBV5-1 and TRBJ2-1, is KAGVTQTPRYLIKTRGQQVTLSCSPISGHRSVSWYQQTPGQGLQFLFEYFSETQRNKGNFPGRFSGRQFSNSRSEMNVSTLELGDSALYLCASSKGLAGASEQFFGPGTRLTVL.

V usage is TRBV18 and J usage is TRBJ2-7, with 13 bases fitting TRBD2. Germline V gene data show CDR1 as KGHSH and CDR2 as LQKENI. There are 17 residues in the CDR3. V lost 6 bases to trimming and J lost 3 bases; unmatched junction nucleotides: 11. CDR3 nucleotides: TGTGCCAGCTCGGGCGGGACTAGCGGGATTACGGGCTACGAGCAGTACTTC. This encodes CASSGGTSGITGYEQYF.

This chain connects TRBV4-2 to TRBJ1-4, with TRBD1 identical over 10 bases. The CDR3 covers 17 residues. J lost 5 bases, V lost 4 bases, and 10 bases had no gene match. CDR1 and CDR2 (germline): LGHNA, YNFKEQ. The CDR3 loop is CASSPVDRGRLNEKLFF. The CDR3 nucleotides are TGTGCCAGCAGCCCCGTGGACAGGGGGAGGCTAAATGAAAAACTGTTTTTT.

J is TRBJ2-7 and V is TRBV4-1; D is ambiguous. The germline CDR1 and CDR2 sequences are MGHRA and YSYEKL. V was trimmed by 0 bases and J by 3 bases, leaving 12 bases between them. The CDR3 is 15 amino acids. In nucleotides, the CDR3 is TGCGCCAGCAGCCAAGAAGGTGGCCCCTACTACGAGCAGTACTTC. Amino acids: CASSQEGGPYYEQYF.

The chain is built from TRBV28 and TRBJ2-1; 11 bases are shared with TRBD2. The V gene's germline CDR1 is MDHEN and CDR2 SYDVKM. The CDR3 length is 15 residues. J was trimmed by 3 bases and V by 6 bases; bases with no gene match: 4. The CDR3: CASRWTSGYYNEQFF. Written as DNA, the CDR3 is TGTGCCAGCAGGTGGACTAGCGGGTACTACAATGAGCAGTTCTTC. The full variable domain, its missing parts supplied by reference TRBV28 and TRBJ2-1, is DVKVTQSSRYLVKRTGEKVFLECVQDMDHENMFWYRQDPGLGLRLIYFSYDVKMKEKGDIPEGYSVSREKKERFSLILESASTNQTSMYLCASRWTSGYYNEQFFGPGTRLTVL.

The chain links TRBV27 to TRBJ1-2; 7 bases are shared with TRBD1. The CDR3 runs 13 residues. Germline trimming cut 4 bases from V and 8 bases from J; bases unmatched to any gene: 7. CDR1 MNHEY and CDR2 SMNVEV come from the germline V gene (reference sequence). The CDR3, as DNA: TGTGCCAGCAGTTATAGGGGACAGCACGGCTACACCTTC. It is translated as CASSYRGQHGYTF.

The chain carries TRBV11-2 and TRBJ1-5, with TRBD1 as a possible D gene (5 bases). V was clipped by 1 base and J by 0 bases, with 10 bases between them. Looked up from germline, CDR1 is SGHAT and CDR2 is FQNNGV. The CDR3 runs 16 residues. DNA of the CDR3: TGTGCCAGCAGCTTAGGGGGACGCGATAGCAATCAGCCCCAGCATTTT. It translates to CASSLGGRDSNQPQHF.

The chain employs TRBV28 and TRBJ1-4, with TRBD1 as a possible D gene (5 bases). The CDR3 contains 17 residues. V lost 1 base and J 7 bases, leaving 19 bases between the germline ends. Germline CDR1 and CDR2: MDHEN and SYDVKM. CDR3 bases: TGTGCCAGCAGTTTATTTGTGAACGGGGACCCGCGTGAAAAACTGTTTTTT. Amino acids: CASSLFVNGDPREKLFF.

The rearrangement links TRBV10-3 to TRBJ2-7, with D perhaps matching TRBD1 or TRBD2 (5 bases each). CDR3 size: 15 residues. CDR1 is ENHRY and CDR2 is SYGVKD in the germline V gene. Between the trimmed V and J ends, which lost 0 bases and 6 bases, there was a span of 15 bases. CDR3 amino acids: CAISESGGSGAEQYF. CDR3 nucleotide sequence: TGTGCCATCAGTGAGTCGGGTGGGTCCGGGGCCGAGCAGTACTTC.

This chain links TRBV7-6 with TRBJ2-5; D perhaps matches TRBD2 (6 bases). Germline assignment: CDR1 SGHVS and CDR2 FNYEAQ. V was cut by 3 bases and J by 4 bases, with 12 bases left in between. CDR3 length: 14 amino acids. CDR3 sequence: CASSLGLGGETQYF. CDR3 nucleotides: TGTGCCAGCAGCTTGGGGTTGGGGGGAGAGACCCAGTACTTC.

The chain is built from TRBV27 and TRBJ2-1; 12 bases map to TRBD2. The CDR3 has 16 amino acids. Germline assignment: CDR1 MNHEY and CDR2 SMNVEV (reference sequence). The V and J ends lost 5 bases and 3 bases, in that order; junction bases with no gene match: 5. CDR3 DNA sequence: TGTGCCAGCAGTCCGCAACTAGCGGGAGGCTACAATGAGCAGTTCTTC. It yields the protein CASSPQLAGGYNEQFF.

Details on this clone: The same CDR3 also results from other DNA sequences found in this sample. The CDR3 is CASSRTGSTDTQYF. Here the CDR3 DNA reads TGTGCCAGCAGCCGGACAGGAAGCACAGATACGCAGTATTTT. This sequence joins TRBV7-3 and TRBJ2-3, with TRBD1 matching over 7 bases. This CDR3 has 14 amino acids. The V gene end was trimmed by 5 bases and the J gene end by 0 bases; junction bases not matched to a gene: 2. Germline V gene data show CDR1 as SGHTA and CDR2 as FQGTGA.

This clone was seen a single time. CDR3 DNA: TGTGCCAGCAAGGTCGCCCTGGAGACCCAGTACTTC. It codes for CASKVALETQYF. The chain uses TRBV2 and TRBJ2-5; D is undetermined. The germline V gene has CDR1 SNHLY and CDR2 FYNNEI. This CDR3 spans 12 amino acids. Trimming took off 7 bases at V and 5 bases at J, with 11 bases between the two ends.

J is TRBJ2-7 and V is TRBV18; no definite D call. The CDR3 covers 13 residues. Germline CDR1 reads KGHSH; CDR2 reads LQKENI. V dropped 2 bases and J dropped 3 bases, with 8 bases sitting between them. CDR3 sequence reads: CASSPSLGYEQYF. In DNA, the CDR3 is TGTGCCAGCTCACCATCTCTGGGCTACGAGCAGTACTTC.

The V gene is TRBV5-1, the J gene TRBJ1-2; the match to TRBD1 covers 12 bases. Trimming took 4 bases from V and 1 from J; bases not matched to a gene: 8. Germline lookup yields CDR1 SGHRS and CDR2 YFSETQ. There are 17 residues in the CDR3. CDR3 region: CASSTTGTGGLNYGYTF. CDR3 DNA: TGCGCCAGCAGCACCACCGGGACAGGGGGCCTTAACTATGGCTACACCTTC. Combining the CDR3 with reference TRBV5-1 and TRBJ1-2 gives the whole variable domain KAGVTQTPRYLIKTRGQQVTLSCSPISGHRSVSWYQQTPGQGLQFLFEYFSETQRNKGNFPGRFSGRQFSNSRSEMNVSTLELGDSALYLCASSTTGTGGLNYGYTFGSGTRLTVV.

The rearrangement uses TRBV5-1 and TRBJ1-4; the D gene is possibly TRBD1 (5 bases). Between the trimmed V and J ends, which lost 4 bases and 8 bases, there was a span of 15 bases. The CDR3 covers 14 residues. The germline V gene has CDR1 SGHRS and CDR2 YFSETQ. The CDR3 sequence is CASSASGTLEKLFF. DNA for the CDR3: TGCGCCAGCAGCGCCTCCGGGACCCTGGAAAAACTGTTTTTT. Full variable domain (remainder filled in from reference TRBV5-1 and TRBJ1-4): KAGVTQTPRYLIKTRGQQVTLSCSPISGHRSVSWYQQTPGQGLQFLFEYFSETQRNKGNFPGRFSGRQFSNSRSEMNVSTLELGDSALYLCASSASGTLEKLFFGSGTQLSVL.

The genes are TRBV7-8 and TRBJ1-5, with D unresolved. V lost 1 base and J lost 0, with 4 bases in between. CDR3 length: 14 amino acids. Germline-derived CDR1 and CDR2 are SGHVS and FQNEAQ. Here the CDR3 DNA reads TGTGCCAGCAGCTTAGTTTCTAGCAATCAGCCCCAGCATTTT. Residues: CASSLVSSNQPQHF.